This T cell receptor (beta chain) emerged from a study of CD8 T cells in ankylosing spondylitis. The CDR3 is 14 residues long. V gave up 0 bases and J gave up 2 bases; unmatched junction bases: 2. In germline, CDR1 is DFQATT, CDR2 SNEGSKA (reference sequence). TCRdb re-called the 5' RACE reads through MiXCR, storing one row per CDR3 protein. The data contain some 290,000 distinct CDR3 sequences, around 20% of them singletons. This clonotype was observed at least ten times. This clonotype originated in a male donor with ankylosing spondylitis or in good health (not recorded which). V gene TRBV20-1 combines with J gene TRBJ1-2; 8 nucleotides line up with TRBD1. Sequenced material: blood, either unsorted or a sorted T cell fraction (not recorded which). The CDR3 region is CSARDRTGNYGYTF. CDR3 bases: TGCAGTGCTAGAGACCGGACAGGGAACTATGGCTACACCTTC.